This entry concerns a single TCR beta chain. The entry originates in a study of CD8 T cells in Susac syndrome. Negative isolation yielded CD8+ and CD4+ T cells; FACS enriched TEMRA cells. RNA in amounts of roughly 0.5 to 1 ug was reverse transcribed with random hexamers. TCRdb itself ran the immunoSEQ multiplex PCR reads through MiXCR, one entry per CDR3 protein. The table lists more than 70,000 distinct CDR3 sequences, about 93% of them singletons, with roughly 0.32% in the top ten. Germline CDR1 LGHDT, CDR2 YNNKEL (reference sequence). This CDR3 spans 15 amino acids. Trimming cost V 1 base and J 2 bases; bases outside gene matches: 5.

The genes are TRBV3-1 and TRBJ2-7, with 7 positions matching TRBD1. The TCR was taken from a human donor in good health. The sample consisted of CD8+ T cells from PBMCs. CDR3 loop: CASSQGGQSPYEQYF. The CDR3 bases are TGTGCCAGCAGCCAAGGGGGACAGTCGCCCTACGAGCAGTACTTC.